These 2 T cell receptor beta chains originate from one sample sequenced in a study of T cell changes during pregnancy in multiple sclerosis. Clones were sequenced by immunoSEQ multiplex PCR, and TCRdb holds only the in-frame ones, with some missing. The sample shows about 69,000 clones, 80% to 90% of them seen only once. Sample: peripheral blood, taken before pregnancy. These receptors came from a female donor with multiple sclerosis, enrolled in a pregnancy study.

The chain links TRBV30 to TRBJ2-7; 11 positions agree with TRBD2. The CDR3 has 15 residues. CDR1 is GTSNPN and CDR2 is SVGIG in the germline V gene (reference sequence). Unmatched junction bases numbered 4, after V lost 2 bases and J lost 1 base. The CDR3 sequence is CAWSRLAGISYEQYF. CDR3 DNA sequence: TGTGCCTGGAGTCGACTAGCGGGAATTTCCTACGAGCAGTACTTC.

V usage is TRBV6-5 and J usage is TRBJ1-1, with TRBD1 identical over 7 bases. The trim removed 3 bases at V and 0 bases at J, leaving 7 bases unmatched. Germline loops: CDR1 MNHEY, CDR2 SVGAGI. This CDR3 is built from 16 residues. CDR3 sequence reads: CASSYREGAVNTEAFF. CDR3 coding DNA: TGTGCCAGCAGTTATCGGGAGGGGGCGGTGAACACTGAAGCTTTCTTT.